These 10 T cell receptor beta chains were all obtained from the same sample, sequenced in a study of T-cell memory formation after mild COVID-19. TCRdb reprocessed the 5' RACE reads via MiXCR and lists one record per CDR3 protein. The repertoire holds tens of thousands of distinct CDR3 sequences, about 14% seen once, with around two fifths in the top ten. The source material was PBMCs or a T cell subset sorted from them (not recorded which). Every receptor here comes from a man in his late teens or twenties who had mild COVID-19 (a few samples of this study predate the infection). Cell type and time point are not known.

This clonotype appeared a few times. V is TRBV5-1 and J is TRBJ2-1; TRBD1 might be the D (5 bases). The CDR3 is 14 amino acids. V lost 4 bases, J lost 5 bases, and 13 bases lay in between. Per germline, CDR1 SGHRS and CDR2 YFSETQ. CDR3 sequence: CASSLGDLNNEQFF. Here the CDR3 DNA reads TGCGCCAGCAGCCTAGGGGATTTGAACAATGAGCAGTTCTTC.

J is TRBJ2-5 and V is TRBV4-3; tentatively, D is TRBD1 (6 bases). The V and J ends lost 10 bases and 5 bases respectively, with 26 bases between them. Germline lookup yields CDR1 LGHNA and CDR2 YSLEER. The CDR3 has 16 residues. The CDR3 region has the DNA TGCGCCACCAATGGGGAATACAGGGCCCTACGGGAGACCCAGTACTTC. Amino acids: CATNGEYRALRETQYF.

This clonotype occurred a few times. The J gene is TRBJ1-2, the V gene TRBV29-1; D remains unclear. The CDR3 runs to 14 residues. Per the germline V gene, CDR1 is SQVTM and CDR2 is ANQGSEA. Deletions cut 6 bases from V and 0 bases from J, with 14 bases between. The CDR3 region has the DNA TGCAGCGTCGGAGTATTGGGCGCTAACTATGGCTACACCTTC. This translates into CSVGVLGANYGYTF.

The CDR3 nucleotides are TGTGCCAGCAGACAGGGGCTCGGTGAAAAACTGTTTTTT. Encoded protein: CASRQGLGEKLFF. This chain joins TRBV6-6 and TRBJ1-4, with TRBD1 matching over 7 bases. CDR3 size: 13 residues. Germline V CDR1 and CDR2: MNHNY, SVGAGI (reference sequence). V shed 6 bases, J shed 7 bases, and the junction held 5 bases outside the gene matches.

This clonotype was recorded a few times. V is TRBV29-1 and J is TRBJ2-1, with no clear D. Germline loops: CDR1 SQVTM, CDR2 ANQGSEA. The CDR3 covers 15 residues. Trimming took 0 bases from V and 0 from J, leaving 9 bases between them. In nucleotides, the CDR3 is TGCAGCGTTGAAGACGGGCGGAGCTCCTACAATGAGCAGTTCTTC. Its translation is CSVEDGRSSYNEQFF.

There are a few counts of this clonotype. This sequence joins TRBV6-6 and TRBJ1-5; 7 nucleotides line up with TRBD1. V was clipped by 2 bases and J by 0 bases; unmatched bases: 4. CDR3 length: 16 amino acids. CDR1 and CDR2 (germline): MNHNY, SVGAGI (reference sequence). CDR3 loop: CASSYLTGDSNQPQHF. The DNA of the CDR3 is TGTGCCAGCAGTTACCTTACAGGGGATAGCAATCAGCCCCAGCATTTT.

This clonotype was seen a handful of times. The chain links TRBV5-1 to TRBJ2-2, with D unresolved. The CDR3 has 13 residues. V was trimmed by 0 bases and J by 5 bases, leaving 5 bases between them. Germline CDR1 SGHRS, CDR2 YFSETQ. The CDR3 DNA is TGCGCCAGCAGCTTGGGACGGACCGGGGAGCTGTTTTTT. This gives the protein CASSLGRTGELFF.

This clonotype was counted ten times or more. The V call is TRBV20-1, the J call TRBJ2-7; TRBD2 matches 10 bases. The CDR3 runs to 15 residues. V gave up 1 base and J gave up 3 bases; unmatched junction bases: 6. Germline V lookup: CDR1 DFQATT, CDR2 SNEGSKA (reference sequence). CDR3 sequence: CSARGPSGGYYEQYF. The CDR3 nucleotides are TGCAGTGCTAGAGGTCCTAGCGGGGGCTACTACGAGCAGTACTTC.

CDR3 in amino acids: CASSLLAGAYEQYV. For the CDR3, the DNA is TGTGCCAGCAGCTTGCTAGCGGGGGCCTACGAGCAGTACGTC. V usage is TRBV7-9 and J usage is TRBJ2-7; 10 positions agree with TRBD2. The CDR3 contains 14 residues. Germline V gene lookup returns CDR1 SEHNR and CDR2 FQNEAQ (reference sequence). With V trimmed by 3 bases and J by 2 bases, 1 base remained unmatched.

The chain carries TRBV29-1 and TRBJ1-1; possibly TRBD1 for D (5 bases). The CDR3 has 12 residues. Germline-derived CDR1 and CDR2 are SQVTM and ANQGSEA. Trimming removed 2 bases from V and 2 bases from J, with 6 bases in between. The CDR3 DNA reads TGCAGCGTTGAACAGGGAAACACTGAAGCTTTCTTT. Its protein product is CSVEQGNTEAFF.